This is a list of T cell receptor beta chains from one sample in a study of blood T cell repertoires in COVID-19. Data came from immunoSEQ multiplex PCR; TCRdb stores just in-frame clones and leaves some out. The table has 150,000 or so clones, roughly 80% seen once. Sequencing was done on a sample of PBMCs or T cells enriched from blood (not recorded which). These receptors were obtained from a woman aged 50 to 60 who had recovered from COVID-19. CDR3s include the opening cysteine and the closing phenylalanine or tryptophan. D genes are given only for firm matches. Size is stated for part of the rows, as once, few or many counts, or as a class when the clone is expanded.

clone_size: .
v_call: TRBV11-2
d_call: .
j_call: TRBJ2-1
cdr3_nt: TGTGCCAGCAACTCTCGAACCGGGGTCTCCTACAATGAGCAGTTCTTC
cdr3_aa: CASNSRTGVSYNEQFF

clone_size: .
v_call: TRBV5-4
d_call: .
j_call: TRBJ1-2
cdr3_nt: TGTGCCAGCAGTCCGATTGGGGGGGGAGTGATCTATGGCTACACCTTC
cdr3_aa: CASSPIGGGVIYGYTF

clone_size: few
v_call: TRBV5-1
d_call: TRBD1
j_call: TRBJ2-3
cdr3_nt: TGCGCCAGCAGCCAACGGACAGGGTTAACAGATACGCAGTATTTT
cdr3_aa: CASSQRTGLTDTQYF

clone_size: .
v_call: TRBV3-1/TRBV3-2
d_call: TRBD1
j_call: TRBJ1-1
cdr3_nt: TGTGCCAGCACTCTAACGACAGGGGGGAACACTGAAGCTTTCTTT
cdr3_aa: CASTLTTGGNTEAFF

clone_size: .
v_call: TRBV2
d_call: TRBD2
j_call: TRBJ2-5
cdr3_nt: TGTGCCAGCAGTGATGGGCGGGGACTAGCGAACCTCCGGGAGACCCAGTACTTC
cdr3_aa: CASSDGRGLANLRETQYF

clone_size: .
v_call: TRBV25-1
d_call: .
j_call: TRBJ1-2
cdr3_nt: TGTGCCAGCAGCGAATCTCTTGGCTACACCTTC
cdr3_aa: CASSESLGYTF

clone_size: .
v_call: TRBV4-2
d_call: TRBD2
j_call: TRBJ2-3
cdr3_nt: TGTGCCAGCAGCCAGTCTAGCGGGGGGACGACTAGCACAGATACGCAGTATTTT
cdr3_aa: CASSQSSGGTTSTDTQYF

clone_size: .
v_call: TRBV7-9
d_call: TRBD1
j_call: TRBJ1-4
cdr3_nt: TGTGCCAGCAGTGTCAAGGGGGCCACTAATGAAAAACTGTTTTTT
cdr3_aa: CASSVKGATNEKLFF

clone_size: .
v_call: TRBV11-2
d_call: .
j_call: TRBJ2-2
cdr3_nt: TGTGCCAGCAGCCTGAGGCCCGGATTGAACACCGGGGAGCTGTTTTTT
cdr3_aa: CASSLRPGLNTGELFF

clone_size: .
v_call: TRBV7-8
d_call: .
j_call: TRBJ2-3
cdr3_nt: TGTGCCAGCAGCACCGGACTCGTTCAAGCGGATACGCAGTATTTT
cdr3_aa: CASSTGLVQADTQYF

clone_size: .
v_call: TRBV9
d_call: TRBD2
j_call: TRBJ2-2
cdr3_nt: TGTGCCAGCAGCGTAGGGACTAGAGGCACCGGGGAGCTGTTTTTT
cdr3_aa: CASSVGTRGTGELFF

clone_size: .
v_call: TRBV28
d_call: .
j_call: TRBJ2-7
cdr3_nt: TGTGCCAGCAGTGCTAGCGGACAGATTTACGAGCAGTACTTC
cdr3_aa: CASSASGQIYEQYF

clone_size: .
v_call: TRBV20-1
d_call: .
j_call: TRBJ2-1
cdr3_nt: TGCAGTGCTAGTCCCTGGCAGCGAAATGAGCAGTTCTTC
cdr3_aa: CSASPWQRNEQFF

clone_size: once
v_call: TRBV7-2
d_call: .
j_call: TRBJ1-6
cdr3_nt: TGTGCCAGCAGCTTAGCCCGGGTGAGTAATTCACCCCTCCACTTT
cdr3_aa: CASSLARVSNSPLHF

clone_size: .
v_call: TRBV19
d_call: .
j_call: TRBJ2-3
cdr3_nt: TGTGCCAGCCACGGGACTACAGATACGCAGTATTTT
cdr3_aa: CASHGTTDTQYF

clone_size: .
v_call: TRBV19
d_call: .
j_call: TRBJ2-1
cdr3_nt: TGTGCCAGTGTCGGGAGAGATGAGCAGTTCTTC
cdr3_aa: CASVGRDEQFF

clone_size: few
v_call: TRBV12-3/TRBV12-4
d_call: .
j_call: TRBJ1-1
cdr3_nt: TGTGCCAGCAGTTTAAGGGGCGAAGCTTTCTTT
cdr3_aa: CASSLRGEAFF

clone_size: .
v_call: TRBV27
d_call: .
j_call: TRBJ1-1
cdr3_nt: TGTGCCAGCAGTCTACTGGGGCGTAGGGACACTGAAGCTTTCTTT
cdr3_aa: CASSLLGRRDTEAFF

clone_size: .
v_call: TRBV7-2
d_call: .
j_call: TRBJ1-4
cdr3_nt: TGTGCCAGCAGCTTAGGTGGGGGCAACTATGAAAAACTGTTTTTT
cdr3_aa: CASSLGGGNYEKLFF

clone_size: .
v_call: TRBV5-1
d_call: TRBD1
j_call: TRBJ1-2
cdr3_nt: TGCGCCAGCAGCTTGGACAGGACAGGGGGCGCTGGCTACACCTTC
cdr3_aa: CASSLDRTGGAGYTF

clone_size: .
v_call: TRBV20-1
d_call: .
j_call: TRBJ2-7
cdr3_nt: TGCAGTGCTAAAGACGGCTACGAGCAGTACTTC
cdr3_aa: CSAKDGYEQYF

clone_size: .
v_call: TRBV28
d_call: TRBD1
j_call: TRBJ1-5
cdr3_nt: TGTGCCAGCAGCAATTTTGGGACAGTTAGCAATCAGCCCCAGCATTTT
cdr3_aa: CASSNFGTVSNQPQHF

clone_size: .
v_call: TRBV28
d_call: .
j_call: TRBJ1-2
cdr3_nt: TGTGCCAGCAGTCCCCTGACTGGATATGGCTACACCTTC
cdr3_aa: CASSPLTGYGYTF

clone_size: .
v_call: TRBV7-8
d_call: .
j_call: TRBJ1-4
cdr3_nt: TGTGCCAGCAGGACGGGAAATGAAAAACTGTTTTTT
cdr3_aa: CASRTGNEKLFF

clone_size: .
v_call: TRBV25-1
d_call: TRBD1
j_call: TRBJ2-5
cdr3_nt: TGTGCCAGCAGTGAAAGAAAACAGGGGATCGGCCAAGAGACCCAGTACTTC
cdr3_aa: CASSERKQGIGQETQYF

clone_size: once
v_call: TRBV10-1
d_call: .
j_call: TRBJ1-6
cdr3_nt: TGCGCCAGCGGTCCGTGTTTGAGGAATTCACCCCTCCACTTT
cdr3_aa: CASGPCLRNSPLHF

clone_size: .
v_call: TRBV6-5
d_call: .
j_call: TRBJ2-2
cdr3_nt: TGTGCCAGCGCCTCGGGACAACTGAACACCGGGGAGCTGTTTTTT
cdr3_aa: CASASGQLNTGELFF

clone_size: .
v_call: TRBV6-2/TRBV6-3
d_call: TRBD2
j_call: TRBJ2-7
cdr3_nt: TGTGCCAGCAGTTACCTGGGACTAGACTACGAGCAGTACTTC
cdr3_aa: CASSYLGLDYEQYF

clone_size: once
v_call: TRBV24-1
d_call: TRBD2
j_call: TRBJ2-3
cdr3_nt: TGTGCCACCAGTGATCAGACCTCGGGGAGGGGTACAGATACGCAGTATTTT
cdr3_aa: CATSDQTSGRGTDTQYF

clone_size: .
v_call: TRBV3-1/TRBV3-2
d_call: .
j_call: TRBJ2-7
cdr3_nt: TGTGCCAGCAGCCAAAGTTACAGGGTGAACGAGCAGTACTTC
cdr3_aa: CASSQSYRVNEQYF

clone_size: .
v_call: TRBV19
d_call: .
j_call: TRBJ1-5
cdr3_nt: TGTGCCCCCTTGGGGCACCTTAGCAATCAGCCCCAGCATTTT
cdr3_aa: CAPLGHLSNQPQHF

clone_size: .
v_call: TRBV12-3/TRBV12-4
d_call: TRBD1
j_call: TRBJ1-1
cdr3_nt: TGTGCCAGCAGTTACAGGGGAGTCACTGAAGCTTTCTTT
cdr3_aa: CASSYRGVTEAFF

clone_size: .
v_call: TRBV27
d_call: TRBD1
j_call: TRBJ1-6
cdr3_nt: TGTGCCAGCAGTTTGGACAGGGGGCGGGGGTCACCCCTCCACTTT
cdr3_aa: CASSLDRGRGSPLHF

clone_size: .
v_call: TRBV4-1
d_call: .
j_call: TRBJ2-1
cdr3_nt: TGCGCCAGCAGCCAAGGACAAAGCCGGCTCGATGAGCAGTTCTTC
cdr3_aa: CASSQGQSRLDEQFF

clone_size: .
v_call: TRBV6-5
d_call: .
j_call: TRBJ2-1
cdr3_nt: TGTGCCAGCAGGGTAGAGTCGATAGTAGGAGGGCAGTTCTTC
cdr3_aa: CASRVESIVGGQFF

clone_size: .
v_call: TRBV25-1
d_call: .
j_call: TRBJ2-7
cdr3_nt: TGTGCCAGCAGTGGGCAGGGCTCCTACGAGCAGTACTTC
cdr3_aa: CASSGQGSYEQYF

clone_size: once
v_call: TRBV7-9
d_call: .
j_call: TRBJ1-2
cdr3_nt: TGTGCCAGCAGCTTAAGTTTCGACGGGTCCTATGGCTACACCTTC
cdr3_aa: CASSLSFDGSYGYTF

clone_size: once
v_call: TRBV2
d_call: TRBD1
j_call: TRBJ2-7
cdr3_nt: TGTGCCAGCAGCCAGACAGGGCCCTACGAGCAGTACTTC
cdr3_aa: CASSQTGPYEQYF

clone_size: few
v_call: TRBV19
d_call: .
j_call: TRBJ1-1
cdr3_nt: TGTGCCACCCGGGAGCCGGCGAACACTGAAGCTTTCTTT
cdr3_aa: CATREPANTEAFF

clone_size: .
v_call: TRBV11-2
d_call: .
j_call: TRBJ2-3
cdr3_nt: TGTGCCAGCAGCTTAACGGTCAGCGGCAGCACAGATACGCAGTATTTT
cdr3_aa: CASSLTVSGSTDTQYF

clone_size: .
v_call: TRBV6-5
d_call: TRBD2
j_call: TRBJ2-3
cdr3_nt: TGTGCCAGCAGATCTAGCGGGAGTGCAGATACGCAGTATTTT
cdr3_aa: CASRSSGSADTQYF

clone_size: .
v_call: TRBV18
d_call: .
j_call: TRBJ1-1
cdr3_nt: TGTGCCAGCTCACTCAACGGGGGGGGGACTGAAGCTTTCTTT
cdr3_aa: CASSLNGGGTEAFF

clone_size: .
v_call: TRBV27
d_call: .
j_call: TRBJ2-1
cdr3_nt: TGTGCCAGCAGTCTACTGATCAGTGTTAGAGGGCTCGAGCAGTTCTTC
cdr3_aa: CASSLLISVRGLEQFF

clone_size: .
v_call: TRBV4-3
d_call: .
j_call: TRBJ2-5
cdr3_nt: TGCGCCAGCAGCCAAGATCTTACTCTCTCCCAAGAGACTCAGTACTTC
cdr3_aa: CASSQDLTLSQETQYF